A selection of T cell receptor beta chains follows, all from one sample in a study of blood T cell repertoires in COVID-19. Produced via immunoSEQ multiplex PCR; TCRdb's table is partial and in-frame only. The sample lists roughly 160,000 clones; approximately 85% were seen once. Sequencing was carried out using peripheral blood. Receptors originate from a woman aged 80 or over with COVID-19, enrolled during active disease. CDR3s leave out the opening cysteine and the closing phenylalanine or tryptophan. The order of the fields is V gene, J gene, CDR3 protein.

TRBV18	TRBJ1-3	ASSPITGGSSGNTIY
TRBV7-2	TRBJ2-1	ASRSVGGASSYNEQF
TRBV29-1	TRBJ2-1	SGGLAGYEQF
TRBV19	TRBJ1-4	ASKVSNGATNEKLF
TRBV18	TRBJ1-1	ASSPRQGMDTEAF
TRBV4-3	TRBJ1-5	ASSQDSGGIGQPQH
TRBV27	TRBJ1-6	ASSSRSHYNSPLH
TRBV27	TRBJ2-7	ASSLISGTGANEQY
TRBV2	TRBJ2-1	ASRDRGSYNEQF
TRBV7-2	TRBJ2-3	ASSLDAYYSTQY
TRBV27	TRBJ1-5	ASSLAGILNQPQH
TRBV7-3	TRBJ2-1	ASSVAGAPNEQF
TRBV4-1	TRBJ2-1	ASSQDGRSGNEQF
TRBV5-8	TRBJ2-1	ASRGRGPYNEQF
TRBV25-1	TRBJ2-5	ASSGDGMETQY
TRBV28	TRBJ1-5	ASSLWRSRVDSQPQH
TRBV7-9	TRBJ1-5	ASSGQGGQPQH
TRBV3-1/TRBV3-2	TRBJ1-5	ASSQDPGGKGQPQH
TRBV2	TRBJ2-3	TRGTDTQY
TRBV5-1	TRBJ1-1	ASSLDQGMNTEAF
TRBV5-1	TRBJ2-1	ASSYIAGASYNEQF
TRBV7-9	TRBJ1-1	ASSLRGSEAF
TRBV6-5	TRBJ2-7	ASSTQGFDEQY
TRBV19	TRBJ2-2	ASSILADNTGELF
TRBV7-2	TRBJ2-3	ASTPGQATDTQY
TRBV5-1	TRBJ1-6	ASSLIRGDASPLH
TRBV2	TRBJ2-7	ASSEQGPYEQY
TRBV20-1	TRBJ1-3	SASRVLSSGNTIY
TRBV27	TRBJ2-7	ANSGTTGYEQY
TRBV5-6	TRBJ2-1	ASSSRTSGRRNEQF
TRBV19	TRBJ1-3	ASRRTPGGSGNTIY